One and the same sample provided the 9 T cell receptor beta chains below, sequenced in a study of glioma-infiltrating T cells after dendritic cell vaccination. Profiled with immunoSEQ multiplex PCR; TCRdb holds only in-frame clones, not every one. Of about 67,000 clones in the sample, approximately 80% were seen once. Sequencing used blood, obtained before dendritic cell vaccination. Receptors were obtained from a human donor with glioblastoma.

The chain is built from TRBV5-4 and TRBJ2-7; D is perhaps TRBD1 (5 bases). Trimming removed 0 bases from V and 6 bases from J, with 10 bases in between. The CDR3 runs to 13 residues. The germline CDR1 and CDR2 sequences are SGHNT and YYREEE (reference sequence). CDR3 region: CASSLAPGSEQYF. As DNA, the CDR3 is TGTGCCAGCAGCTTGGCCCCAGGGTCCGAGCAGTACTTC.

V gene TRBV19 combines with J gene TRBJ2-7; no firm D call. Trimming shortened V by 2 bases and J by 3 bases, and 8 bases separated the two germline ends. Looked up from germline, CDR1 is LNHDA and CDR2 is SQIVND (reference sequence). The CDR3 is 13 residues long. CDR3 sequence (DNA): TGTGCCAGTAGTATAAGAAGCAACTACGAGCAGTACTTC. The encoded protein is CASSIRSNYEQYF.

CDR3 loop: CASSPVGQGPYEQFF. As DNA, the CDR3 is TGTGCCAGCTCACCAGTAGGACAGGGGCCATATGAGCAGTTCTTC. The chain is built from TRBV18 and TRBJ2-1; 9 bases are a match to TRBD1. The V gene's germline CDR1 is KGHSH and CDR2 LQKENI. The CDR3 runs to 15 residues. V lost 2 bases to trimming and J lost 8 bases; unmatched junction nucleotides: 7.

This clone has just a few counts. The DNA for the CDR3 is TGTGCCATCCTAGGCCGGAGGGAGGGAGAGACCCAGTACTTC. This codes for CAILGRREGETQYF. This chain connects TRBV2 to TRBJ2-5; 7 nucleotides match TRBD2. The CDR3 is 14 residues long. Per the germline V gene, CDR1 is SNHLY and CDR2 is FYNNEI. V shed 10 bases and J 4 bases; nucleotides not matched to a gene: 12. The full variable domain, its missing parts supplied by reference TRBV2 and TRBJ2-5, is EPEVTQTPSHQVTQMGQEVILRCVPISNHLYFYWYRQILGQKVEFLVSFYNNEISEKSEIFDDQFSVERPDGSNFTLKIRSTKLEDSAMYFCAILGRREGETQYFGPGTRLLVL.

V is TRBV18 and J is TRBJ1-1; D gene ambiguous. There are 14 residues in the CDR3. Trimming cost V 3 bases and J 4 bases, with 12 bases left between them. From germline, CDR1 is KGHSH and CDR2 LQKENI. CDR3 residues: CASSPTDSGTEAFF. CDR3 in DNA: TGTGCCAGCTCACCGACCGACTCTGGCACTGAAGCTTTCTTT. The complete variable domain, with remaining parts taken from reference TRBV18 and TRBJ1-1, reads NAGVMQNPRHLVRRRGQEARLRCSPMKGHSHVYWYRQLPEEGLKFMVYLQKENIIDESGMPKERFSAEFPKEGPSILRIQQVVRGDSAAYFCASSPTDSGTEAFFGQGTRLTVV.

Comments on this clone: Additional DNA sequences in this sample encode the identical CDR3. Written as DNA, the CDR3 is TGTGCCAGCAGCCAGGGACTCAACAATGAGCAGTTCTTC. This translates into CASSQGLNNEQFF. The chain carries TRBV2 and TRBJ2-1; TRBD2 is a possible D gene (6 bases). The CDR3 contains 13 residues. V was cut by 6 bases and J by 5 bases, with 11 bases left in between. The germline CDR1 and CDR2 sequences are SNHLY and FYNNEI.

This chain joins TRBV6-1 and TRBJ2-7; perhaps TRBD1 as D (5 bases). Trimming shortened V by 1 base and J by 2 bases, and 6 bases separated the two germline ends. The CDR3 length is 13 residues. Germline values: CDR1 MNHNS, CDR2 SASEGT. CDR3 sequence: CASSEGQTYEQYF. The CDR3 DNA is TGTGCCAGCAGTGAAGGACAGACCTACGAGCAGTACTTC.

The rearrangement links TRBV9 to TRBJ1-1; the D is unclear. Trimming cost V 0 bases and J 6 bases, with 12 bases left between them. The CDR3 consists of 14 residues. Germline V gene sequence: CDR1 SGDLS, CDR2 YYNGEE. This chain's CDR3 is CASSVASKEAEAFF. CDR3 sequence (DNA): TGTGCCAGCAGCGTAGCCAGCAAGGAGGCTGAAGCTTTCTTT.

This clone has more than one count but fewer than ten. This sequence joins TRBV9 and TRBJ1-2; TRBD1 aligns across 7 bases. V was clipped by 5 bases and J by 7 bases; unmatched bases: 14. The CDR3 is 15 residues long. CDR1 is SGDLS and CDR2 is YYNGEE in the germline V gene. CDR3 residues: CASSHPDREVVGYTF. Here the CDR3 DNA reads TGTGCCAGCAGTCATCCCGACAGGGAGGTCGTTGGCTACACCTTC.